Each of the 14 T cell receptor beta chains below was sequenced from the same sample in a study of response to subunit inactivated influenza vaccine. TCRdb used MiXCR to reprocess the RT-PCR reads, holding one entry per CDR3 protein. The sample contains hundreds of thousands of distinct CDR3 sequences, roughly 18% of which appear only once. The material sequenced was PBMCs from blood, taken 5 to 6 days after vaccination. The receptors were sampled from a man between 50 and 59 years old who received an inactivated influenza vaccine.

This clonotype was seen a few times. V and J are TRBV20-1 and TRBJ2-2, with D possibly TRBD2 on 5 matching bases. CDR1 DFQATT and CDR2 SNEGSKA come from the germline V gene (reference sequence). This CDR3 is 16 amino acids long. V dropped 0 bases and J dropped 5 bases, with 16 bases sitting between them. CDR3 nucleotides: TGCAGTGCTAGAGATAGGACTCCCCCGGGGACCGGGGAGCTGTTTTTT. This sequence encodes CSARDRTPPGTGELFF.

This clonotype appeared many times. The rearrangement joins TRBV20-1 to TRBJ2-7; possible D gene TRBD1, 5 bases. The germline V gene has CDR1 DFQATT and CDR2 SNEGSKA (reference sequence). The CDR3 consists of 15 residues. Trimming cost V 0 bases and J 3 bases, with 15 bases left between them. The CDR3 spells CSARDLRDSFYEQYF. Written as DNA, the CDR3 is TGCAGTGCTAGAGATCTGCGCGACAGTTTCTACGAGCAGTACTTC.

The chain has TRBV28 and TRBJ2-1; D remains ambiguous. V gave up 7 bases and J gave up 4 bases, with 14 bases separating them. The CDR3 is 14 amino acids. Germline CDR1 reads MDHEN; CDR2 reads SYDVKM. Here the CDR3 reads CASTNPATYNEQFF. The CDR3 nucleotides read TGTGCCAGCACAAACCCGGCGACTTACAATGAGCAGTTCTTC.

This clonotype came up a few times. The chain recombines TRBV29-1 with TRBJ2-3, with 10 bases identical to TRBD2. The germline V gene encodes CDR1 SQVTM and CDR2 ANQGSEA. V gave up 5 bases and J gave up 7 bases; unmatched junction bases: 9. CDR3 length: 14 residues. The CDR3 DNA follows: TGCAGCGTTCTTCTGCTAGCGGGAGCATATACGCAGTATTTT. It translates to CSVLLLAGAYTQYF.

This clonotype occurred a few times. The V and J genes are TRBV7-2 and TRBJ1-2, with D maybe TRBD1 (6 bases). The V end was cut by 2 bases, the J end by 4 bases, with 11 bases between. CDR1 is SGHTA, CDR2 FQGNSA, per germline. The CDR3 has 14 residues. The CDR3 sequence: CASSLHREVYGYTF. As DNA, the CDR3 is TGTGCCAGCAGCTTACACAGGGAAGTCTATGGCTACACCTTC.

The genes are TRBV5-1 and TRBJ1-2; 9 positions match TRBD1. V lost 6 bases, J lost 6 bases, and 12 bases stayed unmatched. The CDR3 sequence is 15 residues long. The germline V gene encodes CDR1 SGHRS and CDR2 YFSETQ. The CDR3: CASTSPDRGVDGYTF. The CDR3 nucleotides are TGCGCCAGCACTTCTCCGGACAGGGGTGTGGATGGCTACACCTTC.

The rearrangement links TRBV7-8 to TRBJ2-1, with a possible D match to TRBD1 (5 bases). V lost 3 bases, J lost 8 bases, and 17 bases lay in between. This CDR3 comprises 15 residues. Germline-derived CDR1 and CDR2 are SGHVS and FQNEAQ. The chain's CDR3 is CASSFRVDGWDEQFF. In DNA, the CDR3 is TGTGCCAGCAGCTTCAGGGTGGATGGCTGGGATGAGCAGTTCTTC.

There are a few counts of this clonotype. The V and J genes are TRBV5-1 and TRBJ2-1; no clear D gene. Per the germline V gene, CDR1 is SGHRS and CDR2 is YFSETQ. V lost 4 bases, J lost 0 bases, and 14 bases lay in between. The CDR3 consists of 16 residues. CDR3 in amino acids: CASSESDPSSYNEQFF. DNA for the CDR3: TGCGCCAGCAGCGAATCTGACCCGAGCTCCTACAATGAGCAGTTCTTC.

CDR3 region: CASSLSGLKNIQYF. DNA for the CDR3: TGTGCCAGCAGCCTGTCGGGACTTAAAAACATTCAGTACTTC. The rearrangement uses TRBV28 and TRBJ2-4, with a weak D call TRBD2 (6 bases). Germline CDR1 reads MDHEN; CDR2 reads SYDVKM. This CDR3 spans 14 amino acids. The V and J ends lost 6 bases and 4 bases respectively, with 13 bases between them. The whole variable domain, remainder taken from reference TRBV28 and TRBJ2-4, is DVKVTQSSRYLVKRTGEKVFLECVQDMDHENMFWYRQDPGLGLRLIYFSYDVKMKEKGDIPEGYSVSREKKERFSLILESASTNQTSMYLCASSLSGLKNIQYFGAGTRLSVL.

V and J are TRBV20-1 and TRBJ2-2; no definite D call. This CDR3 is built from 14 residues. The V end was cut by 3 bases, the J end by 0 bases, with 8 bases between. Germline CDR1 DFQATT, CDR2 SNEGSKA (reference sequence). CDR3 sequence reads: CSASRFTNTGELFF. CDR3 nucleotide sequence: TGCAGTGCTAGTCGCTTCACGAACACCGGGGAGCTGTTTTTT.

This chain links TRBV27 with TRBJ1-2, with 7 bases that match TRBD1. CDR1 MNHEY and CDR2 SMNVEV come from the germline V gene (reference sequence). J gave up 8 bases and V 6 bases, and 9 bases lay outside the gene matches. The CDR3 length is 13 residues. The CDR3 nucleotides read TGTGCCAGCAGCCCCAGGGGGGGGCGAGGCTACACCTTC. As protein: CASSPRGGRGYTF.

This clonotype appeared many times. The chain employs TRBV6-4 and TRBJ2-6; possibly TRBD2 for D (7 bases). The germline CDR1 and CDR2 sequences are MRHNA and SNTAGT. The V end lost 4 bases, the J end lost 4 bases, and 14 bases lay between the germline ends. The CDR3 extends over 16 amino acids. CDR3 in DNA: TGTGCCAGCAGTGCCCACGGGGGGCAAGGGGCCAACGTCCTGACTTTC. Translated, it gives CASSAHGGQGANVLTF.

This clonotype was observed many times. The chain employs TRBV30 and TRBJ1-1; 7 nucleotides match TRBD1. The V and J ends lost 5 bases and 5 bases, in that order; junction bases with no gene match: 5. This CDR3 comprises 12 residues. Germline assignment: CDR1 GTSNPN and CDR2 SVGIG (reference sequence). The CDR3 protein is CAWGQVRTEAFF. The CDR3 bases are TGTGCCTGGGGACAGGTGAGGACTGAAGCTTTCTTT.

Comments on this clonotype: The germline gene is not matched at one end of the junction; a read error may be the cause. The chain carries TRBV4-3 and TRBJ1-1; D perhaps matches TRBD1 (6 bases). This CDR3 region has 16 residues. Germline CDR1 reads LGHNA; CDR2 reads YSLEER. CDR3 amino acids: CASSQEGGTGNTEAFF. The CDR3 DNA follows: TGCGCCAGCAGCCAAGAGGGAGGTACAGGGAACACCGAAGCTTTCTTT.